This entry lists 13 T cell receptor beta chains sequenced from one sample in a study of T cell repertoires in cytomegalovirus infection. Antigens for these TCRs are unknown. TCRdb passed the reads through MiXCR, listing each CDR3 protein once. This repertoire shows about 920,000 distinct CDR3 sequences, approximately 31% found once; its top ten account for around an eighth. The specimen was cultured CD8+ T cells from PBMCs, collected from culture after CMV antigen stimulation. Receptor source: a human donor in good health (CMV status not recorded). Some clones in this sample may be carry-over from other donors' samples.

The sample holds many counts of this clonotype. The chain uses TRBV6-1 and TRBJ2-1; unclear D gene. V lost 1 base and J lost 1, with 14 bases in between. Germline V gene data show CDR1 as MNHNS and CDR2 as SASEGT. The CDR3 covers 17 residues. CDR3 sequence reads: CASSEGVTEISYNEQFF. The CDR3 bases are TGTGCCAGCAGTGAAGGGGTCACAGAGATTTCCTACAATGAGCAGTTCTTC.

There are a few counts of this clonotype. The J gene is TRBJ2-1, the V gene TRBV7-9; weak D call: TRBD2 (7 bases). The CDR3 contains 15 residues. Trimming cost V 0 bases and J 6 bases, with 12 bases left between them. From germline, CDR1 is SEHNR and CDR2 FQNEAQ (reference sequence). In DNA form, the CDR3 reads TGTGCCAGCAGCTTAGCGACGGGGGGCCTCAATGAGCAGTTCTTC. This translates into CASSLATGGLNEQFF.

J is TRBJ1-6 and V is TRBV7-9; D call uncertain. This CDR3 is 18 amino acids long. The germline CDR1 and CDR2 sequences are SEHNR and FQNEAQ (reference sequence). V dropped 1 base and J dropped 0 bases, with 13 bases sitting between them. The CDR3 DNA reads TGTGCCAGCAGCTTAGATAAGGCCTTGAGCTCCTATAATTCACCCCTCCACTTT. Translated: CASSLDKALSSYNSPLHF.

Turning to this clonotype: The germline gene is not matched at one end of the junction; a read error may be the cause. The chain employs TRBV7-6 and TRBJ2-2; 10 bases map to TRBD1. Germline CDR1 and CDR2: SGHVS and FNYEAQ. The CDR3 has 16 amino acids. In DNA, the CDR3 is TGTGTCAGCAGCTTCTCCGGGACAGGGGTCACCGGGGAGCTGTTTTTT. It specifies CVSSFSGTGVTGELFF. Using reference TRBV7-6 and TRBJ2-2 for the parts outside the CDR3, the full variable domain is GAGVSQSPRYKVTKRGQDVALRCDPISGHVSLYWYRQALGQGPEFLTYFNYEAQQDKSGLPNDRFSAERPEGSISTLTIQRTEQRDSAMYRCVSSFSGTGVTGELFFGEGSRLTVL.

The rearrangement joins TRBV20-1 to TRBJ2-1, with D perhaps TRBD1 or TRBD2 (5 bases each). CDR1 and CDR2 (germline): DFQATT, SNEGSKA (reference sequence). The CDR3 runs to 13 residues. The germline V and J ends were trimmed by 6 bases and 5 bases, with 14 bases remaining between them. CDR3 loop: CSAEGILDNEQFF. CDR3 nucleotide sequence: TGCAGTGCCGAGGGGATTCTTGACAATGAGCAGTTCTTC.

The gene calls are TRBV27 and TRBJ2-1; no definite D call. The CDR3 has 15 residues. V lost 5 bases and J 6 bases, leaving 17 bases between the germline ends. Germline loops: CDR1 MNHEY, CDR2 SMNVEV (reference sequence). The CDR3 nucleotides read TGTGCCAGCAGTCCCTTTACTCCCAATCGCAATGAGCAGTTCTTC. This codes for CASSPFTPNRNEQFF.

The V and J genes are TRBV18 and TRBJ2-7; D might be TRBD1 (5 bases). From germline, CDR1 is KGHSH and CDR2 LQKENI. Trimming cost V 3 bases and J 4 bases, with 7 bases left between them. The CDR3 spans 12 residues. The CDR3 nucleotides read TGTGCCAGCTCACCGGGGCTTTACGAGCAGTACGTC. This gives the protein CASSPGLYEQYV.

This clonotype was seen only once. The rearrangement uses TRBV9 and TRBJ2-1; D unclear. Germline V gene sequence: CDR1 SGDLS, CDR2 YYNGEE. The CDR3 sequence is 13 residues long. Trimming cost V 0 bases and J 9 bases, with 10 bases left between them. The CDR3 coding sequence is TGTGCCAGCAGCGTAGCGCTGAACGGTGAGCAGTTCTTC. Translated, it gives CASSVALNGEQFF.

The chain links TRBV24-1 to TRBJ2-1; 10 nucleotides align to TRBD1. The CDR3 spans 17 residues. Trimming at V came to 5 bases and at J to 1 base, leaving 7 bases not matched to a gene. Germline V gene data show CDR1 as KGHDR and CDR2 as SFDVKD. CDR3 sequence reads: CATSADGTGDSYNEQFF. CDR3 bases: TGTGCCACCAGTGCCGACGGGACAGGGGATTCCTACAATGAGCAGTTCTTC.

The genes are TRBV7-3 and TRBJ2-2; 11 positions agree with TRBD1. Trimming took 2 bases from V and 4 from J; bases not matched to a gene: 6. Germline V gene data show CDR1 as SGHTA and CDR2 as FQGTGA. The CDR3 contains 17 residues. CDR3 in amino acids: CASSLSPGQGGTGELFF. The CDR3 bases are TGTGCCAGCAGCTTATCGCCGGGACAGGGGGGCACCGGGGAGCTGTTTTTT.

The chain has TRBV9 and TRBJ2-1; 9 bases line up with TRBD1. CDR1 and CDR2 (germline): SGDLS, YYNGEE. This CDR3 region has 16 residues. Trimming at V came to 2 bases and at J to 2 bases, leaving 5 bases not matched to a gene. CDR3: CASSVVGTGTYNEQFF. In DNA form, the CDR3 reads TGTGCCAGCAGCGTGGTCGGGACAGGGACCTACAATGAGCAGTTCTTC.

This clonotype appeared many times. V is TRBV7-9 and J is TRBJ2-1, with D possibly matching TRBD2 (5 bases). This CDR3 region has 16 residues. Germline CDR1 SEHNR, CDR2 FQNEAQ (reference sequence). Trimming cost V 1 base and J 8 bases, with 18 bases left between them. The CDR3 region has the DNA TGTGCCAGCAGCTTAGAGAGGGTAGGAGCGGTGGATGAGCAGTTCTTC. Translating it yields CASSLERVGAVDEQFF.

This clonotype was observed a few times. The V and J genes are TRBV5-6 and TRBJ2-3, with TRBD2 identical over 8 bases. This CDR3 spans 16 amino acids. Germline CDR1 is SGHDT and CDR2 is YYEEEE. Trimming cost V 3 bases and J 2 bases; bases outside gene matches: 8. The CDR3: CASSSGTSDITDTQYF. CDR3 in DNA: TGTGCCAGCAGCTCTGGGACTAGTGATATCACAGATACGCAGTATTTT. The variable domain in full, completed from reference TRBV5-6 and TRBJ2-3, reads DAGVTQSPTHLIKTRGQQVTLRCSPKSGHDTVSWYQQALGQGPQFIFQYYEEEERQRGNFPDRFSGHQFPNYSSELNVNALLLGDSALYLCASSSGTSDITDTQYFGPGTRLTVL.